These T cell receptor beta chains were read from a single sample in a study of immune evolution from preneoplasia to lung adenocarcinoma. Profiling relied on immunoSEQ multiplex PCR, and the TCRdb table lists in-frame clones only, not all of them. This sample has approximately 6,000 clones, with 81% found just once. Sequencing was performed on FFPE normal lung tissue adjacent to the tumor. These TCRs come from a person aged 50 to 70 with lung adenocarcinoma. Each CDR3 is given with its conserved first and last residue. The D gene is left open where the match is weak. Size is stated for part of the rows, as once, few or many counts, or as a class when the clone is expanded.

j_call | d_call | cdr3_length | v_call | clone_size | cdr3_nt | cdr3_aa
TRBJ2-3 | - | 15 | TRBV19 | - | TGTGCCAGTAGTATTGCGGGGTCTTACACAGATACGCAGTATTTT | CASSIAGSYTDTQYF
TRBJ1-2 | - | 16 | TRBV25-1 | - | TGTGCCAGCAGCGGTAATATGGGGGGGTGGGGCTATGGCTACACCTTC | CASSGNMGGWGYGYTF
TRBJ1-1 | - | 11 | TRBV11-3 | - | TGTGCCAGCAGCTTACAGACAGAAGCTTTCTTT | CASSLQTEAFF
TRBJ1-2 | TRBD1 | 12 | TRBV29-1 | few | TGCAGCGGTGGACAGGGAGACTATGGCTACACCTTC | CSGGQGDYGYTF
TRBJ2-2 | - | 14 | TRBV15 | few | TGTGCCACCAGCAGAGAGATGAACACCGGGGAGCTGTTTTTT | CATSREMNTGELFF
TRBJ2-7 | - | 13 | TRBV7-9 | - | TGTGCCTCCAGGGACACCCTAACCTACGAACAGTACTTC | CASRDTLTYEQYF
TRBJ2-2 | - | 16 | TRBV29-1 | - | TGCAGCGTTGAAGGGGCCGCAGCATCGAACACCGGGGAGCTGTTTTTT | CSVEGAAASNTGELFF
TRBJ2-5 | - | 14 | TRBV6-1 | - | TGTGCCAGCAGCCTGACAGGGGACTACAACGTCCAGTACTTC | CASSLTGDYNVQYF
TRBJ2-7 | TRBD2 | 15 | TRBV7-9 | once | TGTGCCAGCAGCTTTCAGTCCGGGACTAGGGTCGAGCAGTACTTC | CASSFQSGTRVEQYF
TRBJ1-2 | - | 14 | TRBV19 | - | TGTGCCAGTAGTATAGCCGGGGATACCTATGGCTACACCTTC | CASSIAGDTYGYTF
TRBJ1-2 | TRBD1 | 13 | TRBV9 | few | TGTGCCAGCAGCATCGGACAGGGTAATGGCTACACCTTC | CASSIGQGNGYTF
TRBJ2-7 | TRBD1 | 12 | TRBV11-3 | once | TGTGCCAGCAGCCGACAGGGGTGGGAGCAGTACTTC | CASSRQGWEQYF
TRBJ1-1 | - | 15 | TRBV5-1 | - | TGCGCCAGCAGCTTGGAGGTAATTTGGGGCACTGAAGCTTTCTTT | CASSLEVIWGTEAFF
TRBJ2-1 | - | 13 | TRBV28 | large | TGTGCCAGCAAAGGTTCCGGTACGGATGAGCAGTTCTTC | CASKGSGTDEQFF
TRBJ1-2 | TRBD1 | 14 | TRBV6-5 | - | TGTGCCAGCAGAAAGGGGGCCCGCAATGAAGGCTACACCTTC | CASRKGARNEGYTF
TRBJ2-3 | - | 16 | TRBV2 | - | TGTGCCAGCAGTGAAGGGGGGCTTGGCCTGCCAGATACGCAGTATTTT | CASSEGGLGLPDTQYF
TRBJ2-2 | - | 15 | TRBV5-4 | - | TGTGCCAGCAGCCCAAGACAGGAGATCACCGGGGAGCTGTTTTTT | CASSPRQEITGELFF
TRBJ1-1 | - | 13 | TRBV7-6 | - | TGTGCCAGCATTTCGGACAGACACACTGAAGCTTTCTTT | CASISDRHTEAFF
TRBJ1-2 | - | 15 | TRBV7-2 | few | TGTGCCAGCAGCTTAGCGGCCGGACCCAACTATGGCTACACCTTC | CASSLAAGPNYGYTF
TRBJ2-5 | TRBD2 | 15 | TRBV29-1 | once | TGCAGCGTTGAAGATCGGACTAGCGGGATAACGGTCCAGTACTTC | CSVEDRTSGITVQYF
TRBJ1-4 | - | 15 | TRBV6-5 | - | TGTGCCAGCAGTTCCGAGGGTCAGCATTATGAAAAACTGTTTTTT | CASSSEGQHYEKLFF
TRBJ1-4 | TRBD1 | 14 | TRBV15 | - | TGTGCCACCAGCATTGACAGGGGGCCTGAAAAACTGTTTTTT | CATSIDRGPEKLFF
TRBJ2-5 | TRBD2 | 16 | TRBV4-1 | - | TGCGCCAGCAGCCGTTCCCCGGGGCTAGCGGGAGAGACCCAGTACTTC | CASSRSPGLAGETQYF
TRBJ2-4 | - | 12 | TRBV6-6 | - | TGTGCCAGCAGCCCGACTCCTCTACCCTTGAGGTTC | CASSPTPLPLRF
TRBJ2-1 | - | 16 | TRBV25-1 | - | TGTGCCAGCAGTGGAGCTAGGAAGAAGTCCTACAATGAGCAGTTCTTC | CASSGARKKSYNEQFF